This TCR beta chain was identified in a study of T-cell reconstitution after alpha-beta-depleted transplantation in children. This clonotype occurred a few times. The antigen remains unidentified. Germline values: CDR1 SGHVS, CDR2 FQNEAQ. The CDR3 consists of 17 residues. V was trimmed by 4 bases and J by 9 bases, leaving 24 bases between them. Broader study findings: Diversity of TCRbeta at day 60 was high in some patients, arising from surviving recipient T cells and thymic progenitors.

Preparation of the TCRbeta library was carried out with unique molecular identifiers. Each CDR3 protein is one row after TCRdb ran MiXCR on the PCR reads. The top ten hold around 0.76% of the sample, which has 700,000 or so distinct CDR3 sequences, around 13% seen once. This TCR was sampled from a girl aged 2 to 9 with congenital amegakaryocytic thrombocytopenia, due to receive a stem cell transplant. The gene calls are TRBV7-8 and TRBJ2-2; maybe TRBD2 (7 bases). This material consisted of PBMCs, taken before TCRalphabeta/CD19-depleted stem cell transplant. The CDR3 region is CASSSTGGAGVGRELFF. CDR3 sequence (DNA): TGTGCCAGCAGCTCCACGGGGGGCGCGGGAGTTGGAAGGGAGCTGTTTTTT. Combining the CDR3 with reference TRBV7-8 and TRBJ2-2 gives the whole variable domain GAGVSQSPRYKVAKRGQDVALRCDPISGHVSLFWYQQALGQGPEFLTYFQNEAQLDKSGLPSDRFFAERPEGSVSTLKIQRTQQEDSAVYLCASSSTGGAGVGRELFFGEGSRLTVL.